The 9 T cell receptor beta chains given below trace back to one sample, sequenced in a study of shared clonotypes between healthy human individuals. The assay was immunoSEQ multiplex PCR, and TCRdb's table has in-frame clones only and misses some. In the table there are over 850,000 clones, around three quarters of which are singletons. Specimen: memory CD4+ T cells from PBMCs. The subset here: CD45RA-negative fraction. These receptors originate from a man aged 18 to 29 in good health. Some clones in this sample may be carry-over from other donors' samples.

This clone was observed once. The gene calls are TRBV30 and TRBJ1-2; TRBD1 might be the D (5 bases). The CDR3 spans 16 residues. Germline V gene data show CDR1 as GTSNPN and CDR2 as SVGIG (reference sequence). V lost 2 bases to trimming and J lost 0 bases, with 16 bases between them. CDR3 sequence (DNA): TGTGCCTGGAGTCGGGAGACAGTCGGCCCTAACTATGGCTACACCTTC. Translated: CAWSRETVGPNYGYTF.

V and J are TRBV7-3 and TRBJ2-5; D might be TRBD1 or TRBD2, each matching 5 bases. Germline V CDR1 and CDR2: SGHTA, FQGTGA. This CDR3 is built from 13 residues. Trimming removed 4 bases from V and 5 bases from J, with 11 bases in between. The CDR3 DNA sequence: TGTGCCAGCAGCTCTGGGACGGCGGAGACCCAGTACTTC. This translates into CASSSGTAETQYF.

This sequence joins TRBV2 and TRBJ2-3, with unresolved D. The germline V gene encodes CDR1 SNHLY and CDR2 FYNNEI. This CDR3 is built from 14 residues. V was shortened by 7 bases and J by 1 base, with 12 bases between the two germline ends. The DNA of the CDR3 is TGTGCCAGCAAACTCGAGGACGGCACAGATACGCAGTATTTT. Translation gives CASKLEDGTDTQYF.

V and J are TRBV11-3 and TRBJ2-7; D unresolved. The CDR3 totals 13 residues. CDR1 is SGHNT, CDR2 YENEEA, per germline. V lost 3 bases and J 4 bases, leaving 10 bases between the germline ends. The CDR3 loop is CASSLDVGYEQYF. In DNA, the CDR3 is TGTGCCAGCAGCTTGGACGTAGGTTACGAGCAGTACTTC.

This sequence joins TRBV5-4 and TRBJ1-4; perhaps TRBD1 as D (5 bases). Between the trimmed V and J ends, which lost 4 bases and 4 bases, there was a span of 11 bases. Germline V gives CDR1 SGHNT, CDR2 YYREEE (reference sequence). The CDR3 contains 14 residues. CDR3 in amino acids: CASSTGGDNEKLFF. The CDR3 DNA follows: TGTGCCAGCAGCACGGGGGGGGATAATGAAAAACTGTTTTTT.

V is TRBV5-1 and J is TRBJ2-3, with D hard to call. The CDR3 contains 17 residues. Trimming shortened V by 0 bases and J by 4 bases, and 18 bases separated the two germline ends. Germline V gene sequence: CDR1 SGHRS, CDR2 YFSETQ. The CDR3 reads CASSLGLGYADSDTQYF. The CDR3 DNA follows: TGCGCCAGCAGCTTGGGGTTGGGCTATGCGGATTCAGATACGCAGTATTTT.

The rearrangement joins TRBV4-2 to TRBJ2-4; 8 bases map to TRBD2. CDR3 size: 17 residues. Germline V gene data show CDR1 as LGHNA and CDR2 as YNFKEQ. J gave up 6 bases and V 4 bases, and 14 bases lay outside the gene matches. The CDR3 coding sequence is TGTGCCAGCAGCCGAACTACAGCGGGAGAATCGGGAAACATTCAGTACTTC. Translation: CASSRTTAGESGNIQYF.

The chain couples TRBV6-5 to TRBJ2-5; 7 nucleotides agree with TRBD1. The end of the DNA aligns better with TRBJ2-7, so the J call may be wrong. Germline V gene sequence: CDR1 MNHEY, CDR2 SVGAGI. This CDR3 comprises 13 residues. The CDR3 DNA sequence: TGTGCCAGCAGTTGGATGGGACAGCACGAGCAGTACTTC. Protein product: CASSWMGQHEQYF.

CDR3 in amino acids: CASSSTREAFF. In nucleotides, the CDR3 is TGTGCCAGCAGTTCGACAAGGGAAGCTTTCTTT. This chain links TRBV28 with TRBJ1-1, with D unresolved. Germline V gives CDR1 MDHEN, CDR2 SYDVKM. Trimming removed 4 bases at V and 8 bases at J, with 8 bases between. This CDR3 region has 11 residues.